These 4 T cell receptor beta chains originate from one sample sequenced in a study of shared clonotypes between healthy human individuals. Assay used: immunoSEQ multiplex PCR; TCRdb lists only in-frame clones, some missing. The table has roughly 320,000 clones, roughly 91% seen once. The sequencing input was memory CD8+ T cells sorted from blood. Subset reported: CD45RO+ cells pooled with CCR7-negative TemRA cells. The receptors originated from a young man in good health.

The J gene is TRBJ2-6, the V gene TRBV28; TRBD1 matches 7 bases. Unmatched junction bases numbered 16, after V lost 4 bases and J lost 4 bases. Per the germline V gene, CDR1 is MDHEN and CDR2 is SYDVKM. The CDR3 loop spans 19 amino acids. CDR3 sequence: CASSSEQGSPSSGANVLTF. The CDR3, as DNA: TGTGCCAGCAGTTCGGAACAGGGGTCCCCCTCATCCGGGGCCAACGTCCTGACTTTC.

The rearrangement joins TRBV27 to TRBJ2-1; a weak D match, TRBD1 (6 bases). Looked up from germline, CDR1 is MNHEY and CDR2 is SMNVEV (reference sequence). This CDR3 region has 13 residues. Trimming shortened V by 5 bases and J by 6 bases, and 11 bases separated the two germline ends. CDR3 amino acids: CASSPGVSNEQFF. The CDR3 bases are TGTGCCAGCAGTCCAGGGGTCAGCAATGAGCAGTTCTTC.

The chain couples TRBV7-6 to TRBJ2-1, with 9 positions matching TRBD1. V shed 5 bases, J shed 4 bases, and the junction held 3 bases outside the gene matches. Germline loops: CDR1 SGHVS, CDR2 FNYEAQ. The CDR3 contains 14 residues. CDR3: CASSDGQGYNEQFF. DNA of the CDR3: TGTGCCAGCAGCGATGGACAGGGGTACAATGAGCAGTTCTTC.

J is TRBJ1-5 and V is TRBV7-9; TRBD1 might be the D (5 bases). The CDR3 has 14 residues. The germline CDR1 and CDR2 sequences are SEHNR and FQNEAQ (reference sequence). V was clipped by 10 bases and J by 3 bases, with 16 bases between them. CDR3 DNA sequence: TGTGCCACTCAATCCGGGGGGAACAATCAGCCCCAGCATTTT. Translation gives CATQSGGNNQPQHF.